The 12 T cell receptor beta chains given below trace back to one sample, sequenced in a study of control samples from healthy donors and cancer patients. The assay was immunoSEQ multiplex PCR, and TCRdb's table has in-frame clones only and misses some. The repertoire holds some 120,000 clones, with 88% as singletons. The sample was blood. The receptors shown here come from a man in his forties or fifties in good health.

CDR3 in amino acids: CASSTGISPLHF. CDR3 nucleotide sequence: TGTGCCAGCAGTACAGGGATATCACCCCTCCACTTT. The V call is TRBV27, the J call TRBJ1-6, with D perhaps matching TRBD1 (6 bases). Germline assignment: CDR1 MNHEY and CDR2 SMNVEV (reference sequence). Between the trimmed V and J ends, which lost 5 bases and 10 bases, there was a span of 9 bases. There are 12 residues in the CDR3.

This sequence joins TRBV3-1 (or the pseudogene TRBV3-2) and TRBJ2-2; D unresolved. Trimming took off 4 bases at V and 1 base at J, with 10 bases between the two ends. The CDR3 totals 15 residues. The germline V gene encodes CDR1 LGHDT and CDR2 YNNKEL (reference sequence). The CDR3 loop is CASSPPIKNTGELFF. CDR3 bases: TGTGCCAGCAGCCCTCCCATAAAGAACACCGGGGAGCTGTTTTTT.

CDR3 in amino acids: CASSYNRRDTQYF. The CDR3 region has the DNA TGTGCCAGCAGCTACAACCGTAGGGATACGCAGTATTTT. This chain connects TRBV14 to TRBJ2-3; D call uncertain. Trimming stripped 5 bases from V and 6 bases from J, with 12 bases between. The CDR3 length is 13 residues. The germline V gene encodes CDR1 SGHDN and CDR2 FVKESK.

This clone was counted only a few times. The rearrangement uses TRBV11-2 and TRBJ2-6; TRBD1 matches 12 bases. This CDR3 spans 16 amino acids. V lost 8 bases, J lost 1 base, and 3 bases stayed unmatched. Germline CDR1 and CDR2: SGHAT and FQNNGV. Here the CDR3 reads CASRGQGASGANVLTF. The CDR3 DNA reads TGTGCCAGCCGGGGACAGGGGGCTTCTGGGGCCAACGTCCTGACTTTC.

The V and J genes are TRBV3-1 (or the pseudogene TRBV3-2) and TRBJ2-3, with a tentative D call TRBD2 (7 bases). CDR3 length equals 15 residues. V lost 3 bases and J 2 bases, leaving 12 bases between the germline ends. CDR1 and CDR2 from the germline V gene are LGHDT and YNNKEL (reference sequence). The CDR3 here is CASSHEGDYTDTQYF. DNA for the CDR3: TGTGCCAGCAGCCATGAGGGGGACTACACAGATACGCAGTATTTT.

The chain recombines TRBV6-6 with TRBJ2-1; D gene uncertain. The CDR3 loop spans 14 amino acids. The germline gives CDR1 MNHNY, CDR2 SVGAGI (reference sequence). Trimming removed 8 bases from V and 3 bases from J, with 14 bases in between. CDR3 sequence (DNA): TGTGCCAGCGGGTTAGCAGAGATCTACAATGAGCAGTTCTTC. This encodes CASGLAEIYNEQFF.

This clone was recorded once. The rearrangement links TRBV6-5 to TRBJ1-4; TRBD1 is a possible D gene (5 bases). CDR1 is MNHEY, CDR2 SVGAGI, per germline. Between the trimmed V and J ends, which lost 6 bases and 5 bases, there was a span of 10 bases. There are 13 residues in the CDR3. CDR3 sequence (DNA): TGTGCCAGCAGGAGAGCAGGGAATGAAAAACTGTTTTTT. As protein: CASRRAGNEKLFF.

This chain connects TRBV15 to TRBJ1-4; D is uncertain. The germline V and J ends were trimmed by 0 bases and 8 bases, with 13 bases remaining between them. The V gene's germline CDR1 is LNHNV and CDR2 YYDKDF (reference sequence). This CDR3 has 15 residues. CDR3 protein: CATSRDNLKLEKLFF. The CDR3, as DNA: TGTGCCACCAGCAGAGACAACCTTAAGCTAGAAAAACTGTTTTTT.

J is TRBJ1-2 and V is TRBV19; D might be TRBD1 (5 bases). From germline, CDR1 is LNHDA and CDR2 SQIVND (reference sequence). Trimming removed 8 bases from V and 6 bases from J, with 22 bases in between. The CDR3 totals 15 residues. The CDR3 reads CASGSASGTGDGYTF. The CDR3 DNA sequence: TGTGCCAGTGGTTCGGCCTCCGGGACGGGAGATGGCTACACCTTC.

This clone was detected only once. The CDR3 sequence: CASSPRGLPDPEAFF. CDR3 bases: TGTGCCAGCAGCCCTAGGGGTCTCCCAGACCCTGAAGCTTTCTTT. V and J are TRBV11-3 and TRBJ1-1, with D possibly matching TRBD1 (5 bases). V lost 5 bases and J 6 bases, leaving 19 bases between the germline ends. The CDR3 is 15 residues long. Germline loops: CDR1 SGHNT, CDR2 YENEEA. The full variable domain, with the rest looked up from reference TRBV11-3 and TRBJ1-1, is EAGVVQSPRYKIIEKKQPVAFWCNPISGHNTLYWYLQNLGQGPELLIRYENEEAVDDSQLPKDRFSAERLKGVDSTLKIQPAELGDSAVYLCASSPRGLPDPEAFFGQGTRLTVV.

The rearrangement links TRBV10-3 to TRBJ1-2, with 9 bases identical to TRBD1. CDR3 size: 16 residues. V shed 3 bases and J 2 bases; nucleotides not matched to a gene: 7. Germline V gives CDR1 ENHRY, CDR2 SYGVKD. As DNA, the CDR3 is TGTGCCATCAGTGAATTAGATGACAGGGGGAACTATGGCTACACCTTC. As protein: CAISELDDRGNYGYTF.

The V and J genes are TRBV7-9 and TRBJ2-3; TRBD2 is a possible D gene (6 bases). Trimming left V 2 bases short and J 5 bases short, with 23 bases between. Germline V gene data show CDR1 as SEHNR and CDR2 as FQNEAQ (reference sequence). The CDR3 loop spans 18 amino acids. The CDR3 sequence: CASSLWSVAGRRVDTQYF. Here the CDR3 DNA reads TGTGCCAGCAGCTTATGGAGTGTGGCGGGACGCAGGGTAGATACGCAGTATTTT.